Sequencing of this TCR beta chain was carried out in a study of cytomegalovirus exposure and HLA in healthy donors. Overall study findings and caveats: The analysis excluded some indistinguishable V segments, including TRBV6-2 and TRBV6-3.

As for this clone: The antigen is unknown.

Trimming removed 4 bases at V and 7 bases at J, with 15 bases between. This CDR3 is 14 amino acids long. Germline V gene sequence: CDR1 SGHTA, CDR2 FQGNSA. It was healthy bone marrow donors who served as donors. It was with 60 Vbeta and 13 Jbeta primers that the PCR ran. The repertoire was sequenced with immunoSEQ multiplex PCR; TCRdb's copy has only in-frame clones and lacks some. Among more than 200,000 clones listed, 55% to 75% were seen once. The sequence derives from a man aged 35-49 years in good health and CMV-seropositive. V usage is TRBV7-2 and J usage is TRBJ2-3, with a possible D match to TRBD2 (6 bases). The source material was PBMCs. Here the CDR3 reads CASSSTPGRNTQYF. The CDR3 DNA reads as TGTGCCAGCAGCTCAACCCCGGGGAGGAATACGCAGTATTTT.